These 17 T cell receptor beta chains were sequenced from one sample in a study of spatial heterogeneity in lung cancer. As to time point: sample taken at primary tumor resection. TCRdb recomputed calls from the 5' RACE reads with MiXCR, one row per CDR3 protein. The sample holds some 83,000 distinct CDR3 sequences, under 8.5% seen once. Material: PBMCs, obtained at surgery. The source of these receptors is a male donor with early-stage non-small cell lung cancer.

This clonotype was seen at least ten times. This sequence joins TRBV7-9 and TRBJ2-7, with D possibly TRBD1 on 7 matching bases. Per the germline V gene, CDR1 is SEHNR and CDR2 is FQNEAQ (reference sequence). Trimming left V 5 bases short and J 5 bases short, with 16 bases between. The length of the CDR3 is 14 residues. CDR3 protein: CASSNLRDSHEQYF. The CDR3 DNA is TGTGCCAGCAGCAATCTGCGGGACAGTCACGAGCAGTACTTC. The full variable domain, completed using reference TRBV7-9 and TRBJ2-7, is DTGVSQNPRHKITKRGQNVTFRCDPISEHNRLYWYRQTLGQGPEFLTYFQNEAQLEKSRLLSDRFSAERPKGSFSTLEIQRTEQGDSAMYLCASSNLRDSHEQYFGPGTRLTVT.

This clonotype was seen repeatedly, ten times or more. This chain connects TRBV9 to TRBJ2-3; 7 nucleotides line up with TRBD2. J was trimmed by 2 bases and V by 4 bases; bases with no gene match: 4. CDR3 length: 14 amino acids. Germline CDR1 reads SGDLS; CDR2 reads YYNGEE. The CDR3 sequence: CASSPRLATDTQYF. The CDR3 DNA reads TGTGCCAGCAGCCCCCGACTAGCCACAGATACGCAGTATTTT.

This clonotype was counted ten times or more. V usage is TRBV10-3 and J usage is TRBJ1-1; D remains ambiguous. This CDR3 region has 14 residues. Trimming took off 2 bases at V and 1 base at J, with 8 bases between the two ends. Germline lookup yields CDR1 ENHRY and CDR2 SYGVKD. CDR3 region: CAISEREGNTEAFF. The CDR3 DNA follows: TGTGCCATCAGTGAGAGGGAGGGGAACACTGAAGCTTTCTTT.

This clonotype has at least ten counts. The chain carries TRBV10-3 and TRBJ2-1; 10 nucleotides agree with TRBD2. This CDR3 has 15 amino acids. V was pared by 0 bases and J by 5 bases, with 1 base of the junction left unmatched. The germline V gene has CDR1 ENHRY and CDR2 SYGVKD. The CDR3 DNA is TGTGCCATCAGTGAGTCAACTAGCGGGGACAATGAGCAGTTCTTC. It encodes CAISESTSGDNEQFF.

This clonotype was detected many times. The chain has TRBV6-5 and TRBJ2-6; no firm D call. The germline V and J ends were trimmed by 1 base and 0 bases, with 4 bases remaining between them. The CDR3 is made up of 15 amino acids. Germline V lookup: CDR1 MNHEY, CDR2 SVGAGI. CDR3 nucleotide sequence: TGTGCCAGCAGTTACTGGACCTCTGGGGCCAACGTCCTGACTTTC. It is translated as CASSYWTSGANVLTF.

The rearrangement uses TRBV5-1 and TRBJ2-1; 11 bases match TRBD2. This CDR3 contains 15 residues. CDR1 SGHRS and CDR2 YFSETQ come from the germline V gene. J gave up 9 bases and V 4 bases, and 9 bases lay outside the gene matches. DNA of the CDR3: TGCGCCAGCAGCCTCCCACTAGCGGGAGACGGTGAGCAGTTCTTC. Translation: CASSLPLAGDGEQFF.

This clonotype was detected many times. The rearrangement joins TRBV20-1 to TRBJ2-3; TRBD2 matches 15 bases. Germline V CDR1 and CDR2: DFQATT, SNEGSKA (reference sequence). CDR3 length: 17 amino acids. The V segment lost 1 base and the J segment 0 bases; nucleotides outside the gene matches: 2. This CDR3 reads CSARGTSGRASTDTQYF. The CDR3 nucleotides are TGCAGTGCTAGAGGGACTAGCGGGAGGGCTAGCACAGATACGCAGTATTTT.

This sequence joins TRBV7-9 and TRBJ2-1; perhaps TRBD2 as D (5 bases). In germline, CDR1 is SEHNR, CDR2 FQNEAQ (reference sequence). V was clipped by 5 bases and J by 2 bases, with 13 bases between them. The CDR3 is 15 amino acids. The CDR3 DNA follows: TGTGCCAGCAGCCTCACCGGGGTACCCTACAATGAGCAGTTCTTC. It is translated as CASSLTGVPYNEQFF. Full variable domain (missing parts from reference TRBV7-9 and TRBJ2-1): DTGVSQNPRHKITKRGQNVTFRCDPISEHNRLYWYRQTLGQGPEFLTYFQNEAQLEKSRLLSDRFSAERPKGSFSTLEIQRTEQGDSAMYLCASSLTGVPYNEQFFGPGTRLTVL.

This chain links TRBV6-5 with TRBJ2-1; 7 bases are shared with TRBD2. Trimming removed 0 bases from V and 9 bases from J; junction bases left unmatched: 17. This CDR3 contains 18 residues. CDR1 MNHEY and CDR2 SVGAGI come from the germline V gene. The CDR3 loop reads CASSYSHPGGSGRGEQFF. CDR3 in DNA: TGTGCCAGCAGTTACTCGCATCCCGGGGGGTCCGGCCGGGGTGAGCAGTTCTTC.

This chain connects TRBV12-3 or TRBV12-4 to TRBJ2-1; unclear D gene. The CDR3 loop spans 11 amino acids. V was shortened by 6 bases and J by 9 bases, with 9 bases between the two germline ends. The CDR3 bases are TGTGCCAGCAGCCTTTACGCTGAGCAGTTCTTC. Residues: CASSLYAEQFF.

The rearrangement links TRBV18 to TRBJ2-5; 13 bases match TRBD2. The CDR3 sequence is 18 residues long. From germline, CDR1 is KGHSH and CDR2 LQKENI. After removal of 1 base from V and 5 bases from J, the junction contained 10 bases not matched to a gene. The CDR3 DNA is TGTGCCAGCTCACCACTAGAACTAGCGGGAGGGCGTGTGGAGACCCAGTACTTC. Translation gives CASSPLELAGGRVETQYF.

In its sample, this clonotype was seen once. Likely a read error: the CDR3 ends without its conserved phenylalanine or tryptophan. This chain uses TRBV19 with TRBJ2-7; perhaps TRBD2 as D (6 bases). CDR3 length: 15 amino acids. With 6 bases removed from V and 1 base from J, the gap between germline ends came to 16 bases. CDR1 and CDR2 (germline): LNHDA, SQIVND (reference sequence). CDR3 amino acids: CASRATGSGSYEQYL. The CDR3 DNA reads as TGTGCCAGTAGAGCCACCGGGAGTGGGTCCTACGAGCAGTACCTC.

This clonotype has at least ten counts. The rearrangement uses TRBV30 and TRBJ2-7; maybe TRBD2 (6 bases). Germline V gene lookup returns CDR1 GTSNPN and CDR2 SVGIG (reference sequence). Trimming stripped 3 bases from V and 4 bases from J, with 16 bases between. CDR3 length: 14 amino acids. CDR3 region: CAWSTLSRGYEQYF. DNA of the CDR3: TGTGCCTGGAGCACCCTTTCCCGGGGGTACGAGCAGTACTTC.

A few counts support this clonotype. The V and J genes are TRBV7-3 and TRBJ2-5, with D possibly matching TRBD1 (6 bases). Trimming shortened V by 2 bases and J by 4 bases, and 14 bases separated the two germline ends. The CDR3 is made up of 15 amino acids. From germline, CDR1 is SGHTA and CDR2 FQGTGA. The CDR3 bases are TGTGCCAGCAGCTTAGGGGCAGGGGTTGGAGAGACCCAGTACTTC. Residues: CASSLGAGVGETQYF. The whole variable domain, remainder taken from reference TRBV7-3 and TRBJ2-5, is GAGVSQTPSNKVTEKGKYVELRCDPISGHTALYWYRQSLGQGPEFLIYFQGTGAADDSGLPNDRFFAVRPEGSVSTLKIQRTERGDSAVYLCASSLGAGVGETQYFGPGTRLLVL.

This clonotype was observed a few times. This chain uses TRBV20-1 with TRBJ1-5; TRBD1 agrees at 7 bases. CDR3 length: 16 amino acids. V shed 3 bases, J shed 5 bases, and the junction held 13 bases outside the gene matches. Per germline, CDR1 DFQATT and CDR2 SNEGSKA (reference sequence). The CDR3 here is CSASRAGQEFDQPQHF. DNA for the CDR3: TGCAGTGCTAGTAGGGCAGGACAGGAGTTTGATCAGCCCCAGCATTTT.

This clonotype occurred a few times. This chain uses TRBV19 with TRBJ1-2, with 7 bases that match TRBD1. The germline V gene has CDR1 LNHDA and CDR2 SQIVND (reference sequence). The CDR3 length is 12 residues. CDR3 residues: CGTGTALYGYTF. CDR3 bases: TGTGGGACCGGGACAGCTCTCTATGGCTACACCTTC.

This clonotype turned up a few times. The chain has TRBV7-2 and TRBJ1-1; D perhaps matches TRBD1 (6 bases). The V end lost 4 bases, the J end lost 11 bases, and 23 bases lay between the germline ends. Germline CDR1 is SGHTA and CDR2 is FQGNSA. The CDR3 is 15 residues long. CDR3 region: CASSSLGGSNAWAFF. The CDR3 DNA reads TGTGCCAGCAGCTCCTTGGGGGGCTCCAATGCTTGGGCTTTCTTT.